This T cell receptor beta chain was identified during a study of beta chain features in type 1 diabetes. Study results and limitations: The naive, central memory and Treg TCRB repertoires looked more alike in patients than they did in healthy donors. Shorter TCRB CDR3s, moderately but significantly so, marked every one of the four CD4+ subsets in Type 1 diabetes patients. VDJ junctions sequenced from type 1 diabetes patients showed fewer insertions and more deletions.

The CDR3 extends over 11 amino acids. Trimming took off 2 bases at V and 11 bases at J, with 12 bases between the two ends. CDR1 GTSNPN and CDR2 SVGIG come from the germline V gene (reference sequence). cDNA synthesis used the whole RNA isolate, giving expressed TCRB sequences. TCRdb's copy holds only in-frame clones and misses some; the assay was immunoSEQ multiplex PCR. The repertoire consists of 200,000 to 250,000 clones, with 7.5% to 10% occurring once and the leading ten covering under 0.035%. Sorting produced populations that all topped 98% purity. In this sample, this clone turned up a few times. What it recognizes is unknown.

The TCR originated in a woman under 30 in good health. Sequenced material: naive CD4+ T cells from blood. The chain couples TRBV30 to TRBJ2-5; D might be TRBD2 (5 bases). The CDR3 loop is CAWSPRDEQYF. In DNA, the CDR3 is TGTGCCTGGAGTCCGAGGGATGAGCAGTACTTC.